Listed below are T cell receptor beta chains from one sample, sequenced in a study of T cells in Graves' hyperthyroidism and ophthalmopathy. MiXCR, applied by TCRdb to the multiplex PCR reads, yields one record per CDR3 protein. The table shows 400,000 to 500,000 distinct CDR3 sequences, with approximately 14% occurring only once. The specimen sequenced was blood. These receptors came from a young man with Graves' ophthalmopathy. The conserved cysteine and the conserved F or W are not part of the CDR3 here.

>TRBV12-3/TRBV12-4|12|TRBJ1-2
ASSEGQGAYGYT
>TRBV30|9|TRBJ2-1
AWSSKGEQF
>TRBV24-1|14|TRBJ2-1
ATSEVGRVEINEQF
>TRBV29-1|12|TRBJ2-3
SVPSGGAIDTQY
>TRBV24-1|13|TRBJ1-5
ATSSGRDRGQPQH
>TRBV7-7|14|TRBJ2-2
ASSLAPSGRTGELF
>TRBV5-1|12|TRBJ1-4
ASSSGTKGEKLF
>TRBV6-5|16|TRBJ2-7
ASSYNYEATGPSYEQY
>TRBV24-1|12|TRBJ2-1
ATSGMPVNNEQF
>TRBV28|11|TRBJ2-5
ASSLGWRETQY
>TRBV11-3|15|TRBJ2-6
ASSNSIGGPGANVLT
>TRBV7-3|11|TRBJ2-1
ASSLTVDSEQF
>TRBV7-2|14|TRBJ2-3
ASSLWAGGQGNTQY
>TRBV10-3|8|TRBJ1-2
ATGGGGYT
>TRBV2|14|TRBJ2-5
ASSHNLLAGVETQY
>TRBV20-1|14|TRBJ2-3
SAQPPGLAGTDTQY
>TRBV18|11|TRBJ2-2
ASSRGGIGELF
>TRBV12-3/TRBV12-4|11|TRBJ2-5
ASSLHSQETQY
>TRBV29-1|14|TRBJ1-1
SAVQGDMYMNTEAF
>TRBV24-1|13|TRBJ2-3
ATSGGLGYTDTQY
>TRBV11-3|11|TRBJ2-3
ASSLKGRNTQY
>TRBV7-9|12|TRBJ1-2
ASSLADKNYGYT
>TRBV5-8|13|TRBJ2-5
ASSFTRDREETQY
>TRBV11-1|13|TRBJ2-7
ASSPPGQASYEQY
>TRBV12-3/TRBV12-4|11|TRBJ1-2
ASSLRGQVGYT
>TRBV30|12|TRBJ2-5
AWGAGQNQETQY
>TRBV24-1|10|TRBJ1-1
ATSDLNTEAF
>TRBV30|10|TRBJ2-1
AWSRVGHEQF
>TRBV6-1|12|TRBJ2-3
ASSWDRAADTQY
>TRBV20-1|13|TRBJ2-3
SARVSGGAYDTQY
>TRBV12-3/TRBV12-4|16|TRBJ2-1
ASSSPLLAGERYNEQF
>TRBV20-1|12|TRBJ1-1
SASRGADSGEAF
>TRBV6-1|16|TRBJ2-1
ASSPLLVLAGGGNEQF
>TRBV6-1|12|TRBJ2-7
ASSESGVTYEQY
>TRBV15|15|TRBJ2-4
ATSRERGSLAKNIQY
>TRBV11-3|13|TRBJ1-6
ASSLDGSYNSPLH
>TRBV12-3/TRBV12-4|12|TRBJ1-5
ASSFYGLNQPQH
>TRBV29-1|11|TRBJ1-1
STSQDGNTEAF
>TRBV12-3/TRBV12-4|11|TRBJ1-2
ASRARGNYGYT
>TRBV29-1|11|TRBJ1-1
SVGDRGVTEAF
>TRBV6-5|13|TRBJ2-3
ASSYWSGGTDTQY
>TRBV29-1|12|TRBJ2-7
SVEVSEQRNEQY
>TRBV19|14|TRBJ2-2
ASSIYLAGPTGELF
>TRBV5-6|11|TRBJ1-5
ACQAGGNQPQH
>TRBV18|11|TRBJ1-1
ASSQTLNTEAF
>TRBV9|13|TRBJ2-1
ASSASGNSYNEQF
>TRBV27|11|TRBJ1-6
ATKILRNSPLH
>TRBV2|14|TRBJ2-2
ASSDMGQGAGGELF
>TRBV20-1|11|TRBJ1-2
SARSQGSYGYT
>TRBV9|15|TRBJ2-5
ASSPYISGLYQETQY
>TRBV30|9|TRBJ2-7
AWSPQYEQY
>TRBV12-5|14|TRBJ1-5
ASAIPRGNYNRPQH
>TRBV6-2/TRBV6-3|11|TRBJ2-2
ASSSVYTGELF
>TRBV24-1|11|TRBJ1-6
ATSDGTVESLH
>TRBV7-9|14|TRBJ2-2
ASSFRNQMNTGELF
>TRBV6-4|13|TRBJ2-7
ASSDFFGSSYEQY